The T cell receptor (beta chain) under discussion was sequenced for a study of T cells in Graves' hyperthyroidism and ophthalmopathy. General observations from the study: Most expanded thyroid clonotypes above 0.001 also appeared in blood.

Patients aged 18 to 65 with hyperthyroidism were newly diagnosed, with duration under 2 months. On the basis of clinical symptoms, serum thyroxine and TRAb, thyroid ultrasound and orbital computed tomography, diagnoses were made. The investigators amplified TCR beta CDR3 regions from RNA transcripts. Carried out on the TCR CDR3, a first-round RT-PCR used the HTBI primer set. One entry per CDR3 protein results from TCRdb running MiXCR on the multiplex PCR reads. The table shows some 760,000 distinct CDR3 sequences, with 14% occurring only once. Unmatched junction bases numbered 5, after V lost 0 bases and J lost 7 bases. Germline V CDR1 and CDR2: MNHEY, SVGAGI. The CDR3 runs 16 residues. Regarding this clonotype: Its specificity is unknown.

This TCR derives from a woman under 30 with Graves' hyperthyroidism. The specimen sequenced was blood. V usage is TRBV6-5 and J usage is TRBJ2-1, with 11 bases that match TRBD2. CDR3 region: CASSYSLASGRNEQFF. The CDR3 DNA follows: TGTGCCAGCAGTTACTCTTTGGCTAGCGGGAGGAATGAGCAGTTCTTC.